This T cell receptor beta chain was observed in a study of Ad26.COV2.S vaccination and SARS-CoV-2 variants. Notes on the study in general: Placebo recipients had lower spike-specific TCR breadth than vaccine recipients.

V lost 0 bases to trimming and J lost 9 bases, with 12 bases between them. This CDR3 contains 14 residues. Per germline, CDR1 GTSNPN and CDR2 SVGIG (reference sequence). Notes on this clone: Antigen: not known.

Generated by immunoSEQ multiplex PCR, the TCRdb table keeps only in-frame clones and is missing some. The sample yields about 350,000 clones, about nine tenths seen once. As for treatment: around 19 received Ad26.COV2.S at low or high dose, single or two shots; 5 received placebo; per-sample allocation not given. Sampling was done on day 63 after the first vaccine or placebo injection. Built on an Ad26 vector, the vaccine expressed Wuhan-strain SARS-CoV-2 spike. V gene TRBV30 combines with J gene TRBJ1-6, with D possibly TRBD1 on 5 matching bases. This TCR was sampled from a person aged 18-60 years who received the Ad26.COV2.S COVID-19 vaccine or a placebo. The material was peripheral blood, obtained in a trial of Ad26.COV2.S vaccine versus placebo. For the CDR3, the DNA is TGTGCCTGGAGTGTTTCAGCGAGGGGTTCACCCCTCCACTTT. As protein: CAWSVSARGSPLHF.